These T cell receptor beta chains were read from a single sample in a study of blood T cell repertoires in COVID-19. The assay was immunoSEQ multiplex PCR, and TCRdb's table has in-frame clones only and misses some. The sample records 9,000 to 15,000 clones, over 70% being singletons. Material for sequencing was peripheral blood. All receptors come from an older man with acute or convalescent COVID-19. CDR3s include the opening cysteine and the closing phenylalanine or tryptophan.

CDR3aa | j_gene | v_gene
CASSSGLAGPETQYF | TRBJ2-5 | TRBV7-9
CASSSGVRNYEQYF | TRBJ2-7 | TRBV5-4
CASKRQGANTGELFF | TRBJ2-2 | TRBV2
CASSLALVMNTEAFF | TRBJ1-1 | TRBV5-8
CASSVQGSTDTQYF | TRBJ2-3 | TRBV9
CASSLVSRGNYEQYF | TRBJ2-7 | TRBV13
CASSYHRGNEQYF | TRBJ2-7 | TRBV6-2/TRBV6-3
CASSSSQGNYGYTF | TRBJ1-2 | TRBV5-4
CASSRPSGDTQYF | TRBJ2-3 | TRBV4-1
CATSRAGRGPYNEQFF | TRBJ2-1 | TRBV15
CASSHMGTSGGAGTQYF | TRBJ2-3 | TRBV4-2
CASSSTGSEQYF | TRBJ2-7 | TRBV5-1
CASMGTSGVNEQFF | TRBJ2-1 | TRBV27
CASRDLTLSGYTF | TRBJ1-2 | TRBV19
CASSPGTTQETQYF | TRBJ2-5 | TRBV28
CASSQGGGMELFF | TRBJ2-2 | TRBV4-2
CASSQAGGATGELFF | TRBJ2-2 | TRBV4-1
CASSFSSGRTDTQYF | TRBJ2-3 | TRBV28
CASRDMENTEAFF | TRBJ1-1 | TRBV7-2
CASRDRFDQPQHF | TRBJ1-5 | TRBV27
CASTSPGDNSPLHF | TRBJ1-6 | TRBV28
CASSVDQGRVYTF | TRBJ1-2 | TRBV9
CASSSLFPGEDRQNEKLFF | TRBJ1-4 | TRBV27
CASSYSSNQETQYF | TRBJ2-5 | TRBV6-2/TRBV6-3
CASSQSPSGEGADTQYF | TRBJ2-3 | TRBV3-1/TRBV3-2
CASSTLGTENQPQHF | TRBJ1-5 | TRBV19
CASSFGAYQPQHF | TRBJ1-5 | TRBV12-3/TRBV12-4
CASSPDGAKGGEQFF | TRBJ2-1 | TRBV6-5
CASSQAGTGNTEAFF | TRBJ1-1 | TRBV4-1
CASSLDRGRGNTIYF | TRBJ1-3 | TRBV5-1
CASSPRGGRREAFF | TRBJ1-1 | TRBV19
CAWRVGGNTEAFF | TRBJ1-1 | TRBV30
CASSPNAGSGNTIYF | TRBJ1-3 | TRBV7-6
CASTRGIYGYTF | TRBJ1-2 | TRBV28
CASSIPTGSYNEQFF | TRBJ2-1 | TRBV19
CASSRLFSGANVLTF | TRBJ2-6 | TRBV7-2
CASSIRLADTQYF | TRBJ2-3 | TRBV11-3
CATSVGTGTNYGYTF | TRBJ1-2 | TRBV24-1
CASSVSGGAVDTQYF | TRBJ2-3 | TRBV9
CASSQESNRGGAVNSPLHF | TRBJ1-6 | TRBV4-2
CASSYGTSGGKTQYF | TRBJ2-5 | TRBV7-9
CASSYSRRTADYEQYF | TRBJ2-7 | TRBV6-5
CASSLLPALVTGELFF | TRBJ2-2 | TRBV28
CAISVDSRAMFF | TRBJ1-4 | TRBV10-3
CASKGTGGAYEQYF | TRBJ2-7 | TRBV6-5
CASSLGSGQPQHF | TRBJ1-5 | TRBV12-3/TRBV12-4
CASSAVAGGPRDTQYF | TRBJ2-3 | TRBV9
CASSLVAGAFSGANVLTF | TRBJ2-6 | TRBV7-3
CATSDWSGYTF | TRBJ1-2 | TRBV24-1
CASSRNRGGTGELFF | TRBJ2-2 | TRBV14
CAWIPGQETQYF | TRBJ2-5 | TRBV30
CASSPGQLNQPQHF | TRBJ1-5 | TRBV18
CAWIPRTRVGETQYF | TRBJ2-5 | TRBV30
CAWSLGQGVFYGYTF | TRBJ1-2 | TRBV30
CASSPPPSARETQYF | TRBJ2-5 | TRBV27
CASSRSVKETQYF | TRBJ2-5 | TRBV11-1
CASSPIAAQTQYF | TRBJ2-5 | TRBV19
CASSLTPSPNTDTQYF | TRBJ2-3 | TRBV5-1
CASSYTVPQISHEQYF | TRBJ2-7 | TRBV6-5
CASIPDRGTEAFF | TRBJ1-1 | TRBV28